The rows below give T cell receptor beta chains drawn from one sample of a study of beta chain features in type 1 diabetes. TCRdb's table, derived via immunoSEQ multiplex PCR, lists solely in-frame clones and lacks some. The data show around 600,000 clones, approximately 13% seen once. The sample was naive CD4+ T cells from blood. The receptors here all came from a man aged 25 to 45 with type 1 diabetes. Each CDR3 is given with its conserved first and last residue. The D gene is left open where the match is weak. Size is stated for part of the rows, as once, few or many counts, or as a class when the clone is expanded.

V,size,length,D,J,DNA,CDR3
TRBV7-2,few,14,.,TRBJ2-1,TGTGCCAGCAGATCGGGGACGGTCTACAATGAGCAGTTCTTC,CASRSGTVYNEQFF
TRBV5-1,.,15,TRBD1,TRBJ2-5,TGCGCCAGCAGCTCCCCGACAGGGACACAAGAGACCCAGTACTTC,CASSSPTGTQETQYF
TRBV7-2,.,14,TRBD2,TRBJ2-1,TGTGCCAGCAGCTTGGGACTAGCGGCTGATGAGCAGTTCTTC,CASSLGLAADEQFF
TRBV7-2,few,14,TRBD1,TRBJ2-5,TGTGCCAGCAGCTTTAATGGACAGGGCGAGACCCAGTACTTC,CASSFNGQGETQYF
TRBV7-3,few,13,.,TRBJ1-4,TGTGCCAGCAGCTTAACGGGTGGTGAAAAACTGTTTTTT,CASSLTGGEKLFF
TRBV6-5,.,14,.,TRBJ1-2,TGTGCCAGCAGTAGGGGTAGGACAAACTATGGCTACACCTTC,CASSRGRTNYGYTF
TRBV27,few,15,.,TRBJ2-7,TGTGCCAGCAGTTTATCCGGGGCTGGAGGATACGAGCAGTACTTC,CASSLSGAGGYEQYF
TRBV30,few,15,.,TRBJ1-4,TGTGCCTGGAGTAGCACCCGGGGAACTAATGAAAAACTGTTTTTT,CAWSSTRGTNEKLFF
TRBV18,.,14,.,TRBJ1-2,TGTGCCAGCTCACCCTCAGGGACTAACTATGGCTACACCTTC,CASSPSGTNYGYTF
TRBV6-5,.,13,.,TRBJ1-2,TGTGCCAGCACCGTTGACAGGAACTATGGCTACACCTTC,CASTVDRNYGYTF
TRBV9,.,15,.,TRBJ1-4,TGTGCCAGCAGCGTAGCTGCCAGCAAAAATGAAAAACTGTTTTTT,CASSVAASKNEKLFF
TRBV5-1,few,13,TRBD1,TRBJ1-1,TGCGCCAGCGGTCCAGGGGGCGGCCCTGAAGCTTTCTTT,CASGPGGGPEAFF
TRBV7-3,.,16,TRBD1,TRBJ2-5,TGTGCCAGCAGCTTAACGGGGCAGGGGGCATCGGAGACCCAGTACTTC,CASSLTGQGASETQYF
TRBV7-8,few,17,.,TRBJ2-5,TGTGCCAGCAGCCCTCAAACCGCGACACGCTACCAAGAGACCCAGTACTTC,CASSPQTATRYQETQYF
TRBV11-2,.,15,.,TRBJ2-3,TGTGCCAGCAGCCTAATTGTGGGGGGCACAGATACGCAGTATTTT,CASSLIVGGTDTQYF
TRBV11-2,few,13,.,TRBJ1-5,TGTGCCAGCAGCTTCAGGGGCAATCAGCCCCAGCATTTT,CASSFRGNQPQHF
TRBV7-8,few,14,TRBD1,TRBJ2-1,TGTGCCAGCAGCCTGACAGGGATTCACAATGAGCAGTTCTTC,CASSLTGIHNEQFF
TRBV2,few,12,.,TRBJ1-4,TGTGCCAGCAGTGAATTAAGTGAAAAACTGTTTTTT,CASSELSEKLFF
TRBV5-1,.,15,.,TRBJ2-3,TGCGCCAGCAGCGTCCTGCTCCCGGGGATGGATACGCAGTATTTT,CASSVLLPGMDTQYF
TRBV5-6,.,14,TRBD1,TRBJ1-1,TGTGCCAGCAGCTTTGGACAGGGTTGGACTGAAGCTTTCTTT,CASSFGQGWTEAFF
TRBV4-3,.,16,.,TRBJ2-2,TGCGCCAGCAGCCGAGGGAGGGGGCAGGACACCGGGGAGCTGTTTTTT,CASSRGRGQDTGELFF
TRBV7-6,few,16,.,TRBJ2-2,TGTGCCAGCAGCTTAGAACAGCTCCCTGCGGTCGGGGAGCTGTTTTTT,CASSLEQLPAVGELFF
TRBV15,.,15,.,TRBJ2-2,TGTGCCACCAGCAGCGGACAGTTTAACACCGGGGAGCTGTTTTTT,CATSSGQFNTGELFF
TRBV7-2,few,15,.,TRBJ2-7,TGTGCCAGCAGCTTAGCTGCAGGCTTCTCCTACGAGCAGTACTTC,CASSLAAGFSYEQYF
TRBV19,.,13,.,TRBJ1-1,TGTGCCAGTACACAGGAAAGGAACACTGAAGCTTTCTTT,CASTQERNTEAFF
TRBV2,.,15,TRBD1,TRBJ2-3,TGTGCCAGCACTATTGGGACAGCTGTGACAGATACGCAGTATTTT,CASTIGTAVTDTQYF
TRBV5-1,few,14,.,TRBJ2-1,TGCGCCAGCAGCCTAAGGCTAGGGGTCCATGAGCAGTTCTTC,CASSLRLGVHEQFF
TRBV19,few,15,TRBD2,TRBJ2-1,TGTGCCAGTAGTATAGTAGAGCGGGGCCGCAATGAGCAGTTCTTC,CASSIVERGRNEQFF
TRBV6-1,few,14,.,TRBJ2-7,TGTGCCAGCAGTGAAGGTGGGAACTCCTACGAGCAGTACTTC,CASSEGGNSYEQYF
TRBV19,.,15,TRBD1,TRBJ2-1,TGTGCCAGTAGTATTTCAGGACAGGGCCACAATGAGCAGTTCTTC,CASSISGQGHNEQFF
TRBV2,few,12,.,TRBJ1-2,TGTGCCAGTGGCTACAGGGCGGATGGCTACACCTTC,CASGYRADGYTF
TRBV5-1,.,14,TRBD2,TRBJ2-5,TGCGCCAGCAGCTCCGGGACTAGCGGAGAGACCCAGTACTTC,CASSSGTSGETQYF
TRBV18,.,15,.,TRBJ1-3,TGTGCCAGCTCACCACCTAACAACTCTGGAAACACCATATATTTT,CASSPPNNSGNTIYF
TRBV4-3,.,17,.,TRBJ2-1,TGCGCCAGCAGCCAAGACGCTACGAGAACGGCTAACAATGAGCAGTTCTTC,CASSQDATRTANNEQFF
TRBV5-4,.,14,.,TRBJ1-2,TGTGCCAGCAGCTTGGATGTGGCCCCCCGCGGCTACACCTTC,CASSLDVAPRGYTF
TRBV6-1,.,14,.,TRBJ2-7,TGTGCCAGCAGTGAACAGGGAAGGACCTACGAGCAGTACTTC,CASSEQGRTYEQYF
TRBV4-3,.,14,.,TRBJ1-6,TGCGCCAGCAGCCAAGATAGAACTGATACACCCCTCCACTTT,CASSQDRTDTPLHF
TRBV18,few,16,.,TRBJ1-6,TGTGCCAGCTCACCAAACAGCCGAGCGTCGAATTCACCCCTCCACTTT,CASSPNSRASNSPLHF
TRBV28,few,15,TRBD2,TRBJ2-5,TGTGCCAGCAGCGGAGGGGAGGGCCCCCGAGAGACCCAGTACTTC,CASSGGEGPRETQYF
TRBV6-5,few,14,.,TRBJ2-7,TGTGCCAGCAGTTACGCAGGGAGCTCCTACGAGCAGTACTTC,CASSYAGSSYEQYF
TRBV5-4,.,11,.,TRBJ2-4,TGTGCCAGCAGCTTGGAAAACATTCAGTACTTC,CASSLENIQYF
TRBV7-9,few,12,.,TRBJ1-2,TGTGCCAGCAGCTTAGCGTCCGGGGGTAGCACCTTC,CASSLASGGSTF
TRBV19,.,16,.,TRBJ2-3,TGTGCCAGTAGTATGATCGCCCAGGGTAGCACAGATACGCAGTATTTT,CASSMIAQGSTDTQYF
TRBV6-6,.,15,.,TRBJ2-7,TGTGCCAGCAGTTACTCTCCGGGACTCCCAGAGGAGCAGTACTTC,CASSYSPGLPEEQYF
TRBV2,.,14,TRBD1,TRBJ1-1,TGTGCCAGCAGCCCCCAGGGGGCGAACACTGAAGCTTTCTTT,CASSPQGANTEAFF
TRBV7-3,.,15,.,TRBJ2-6,TGTGCCAGCAGCCCGCCACCCCTCGGGGCCAACGTCCTGACTTTC,CASSPPPLGANVLTF
TRBV6-5,few,12,TRBD1,TRBJ2-5,TGTGCCAGCAGAGACAGGGGCGAGACCCAGTACTTC,CASRDRGETQYF
TRBV30,.,16,TRBD2,TRBJ2-7,TGTGCCTGGATTCGGCTAGCGGGGGCCCCCGCCCACGAGCAGTACTTC,CAWIRLAGAPAHEQYF
TRBV10-3,few,15,.,TRBJ2-5,TGTGCCATCAGTGGTGGAGGACTGACCCAAGAGACCCAGTACTTC,CAISGGGLTQETQYF
TRBV30,.,14,TRBD1,TRBJ2-2,TGTGCCTGGGCCGGGACAGGGATGACCGGGGAGCTGTTTTTT,CAWAGTGMTGELFF
TRBV9,.,13,TRBD1,TRBJ1-2,TGTGCCAGCAGCGTAGTGACAGGGAATGGCTACACCTTC,CASSVVTGNGYTF
TRBV28,few,12,.,TRBJ2-5,TGTGCCAGCGTTGGGGCCGGAGAGACCCAGTACTTC,CASVGAGETQYF
TRBV29-1,few,14,.,TRBJ1-1,TGCAGCGTTGAAGCGGGGTTGTCGAACACTGAAGCTTTCTTT,CSVEAGLSNTEAFF
TRBV5-1,.,14,.,TRBJ2-7,TGCGCCAGCAGCTCGGGACCGGTGGGCTACGAGCAGTACTTC,CASSSGPVGYEQYF
TRBV29-1,.,11,TRBD2,TRBJ2-1,TGCAGCGTTGGCGGGGGACATGAGCAGTTCTTC,CSVGGGHEQFF
TRBV4-3,few,15,.,TRBJ1-1,TGCGCCAGCAGCCAAGAACGGGAAGGGTTGACTGAAGCTTTCTTT,CASSQEREGLTEAFF